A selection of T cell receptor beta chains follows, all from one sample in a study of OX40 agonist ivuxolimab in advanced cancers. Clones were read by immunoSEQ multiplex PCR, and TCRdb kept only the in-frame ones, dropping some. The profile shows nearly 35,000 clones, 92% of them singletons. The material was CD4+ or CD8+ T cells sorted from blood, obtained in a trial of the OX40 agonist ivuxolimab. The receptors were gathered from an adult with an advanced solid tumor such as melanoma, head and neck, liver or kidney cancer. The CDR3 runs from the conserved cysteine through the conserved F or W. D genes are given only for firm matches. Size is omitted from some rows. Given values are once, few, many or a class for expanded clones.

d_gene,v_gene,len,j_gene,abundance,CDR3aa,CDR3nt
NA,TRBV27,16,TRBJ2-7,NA,CASSLNLGQVSYEQYF,TGTGCCAGCAGTTTAAATTTGGGGCAGGTATCCTACGAGCAGTACTTC
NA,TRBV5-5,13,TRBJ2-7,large,CASSLDLFGEQYF,TGTGCCAGCAGCCTCGACTTGTTCGGAGAGCAGTACTTC
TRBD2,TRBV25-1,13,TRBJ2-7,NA,CASSFTSEYEQYF,TGTGCCAGCAGTTTTACTAGCGAGTACGAGCAGTACTTC
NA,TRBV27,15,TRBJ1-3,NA,CASKGSSGTGNTIYF,TGTGCCAGCAAGGGGAGTTCAGGGACTGGAAACACCATATATTTT
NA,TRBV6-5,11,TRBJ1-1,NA,CASSLGTEAFF,TGTGCCAGCAGTTTGGGGACTGAAGCTTTCTTT
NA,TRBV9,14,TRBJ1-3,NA,CASTPEDSGNTIYF,TGTGCCAGCACCCCCGAAGACTCTGGAAACACCATATATTTT
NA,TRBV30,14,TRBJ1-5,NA,CAWSVMQGNQPQHF,TGTGCCTGGAGTGTAATGCAAGGGAATCAGCCCCAGCATTTT
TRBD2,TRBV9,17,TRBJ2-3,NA,CASSVENSGTSTDTQYF,TGTGCCAGCAGCGTAGAGAATAGCGGGACGTCTACAGATACGCAGTATTTT
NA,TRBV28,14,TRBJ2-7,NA,CASSPGPTIYEQYF,TGTGCCAGCAGTCCTGGACCAACTATCTACGAGCAGTACTTC
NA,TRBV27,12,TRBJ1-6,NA,CASRTGNSPLHF,TGTGCCAGCAGAACGGGTAATTCACCCCTCCACTTT
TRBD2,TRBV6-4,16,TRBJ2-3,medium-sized,CASSDSGTSGTDTQYF,TGTGCCAGCAGTGACTCCGGGACTAGCGGGACAGATACGCAGTATTTT
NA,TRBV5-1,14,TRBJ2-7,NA,CASSLGRETYEQYF,TGCGCCAGCAGCTTGGGGAGGGAAACCTACGAGCAGTACTTC
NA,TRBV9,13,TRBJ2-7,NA,CASSAGSGSEQYF,TGTGCCAGCAGCGCAGGTAGCGGATCCGAGCAGTACTTC
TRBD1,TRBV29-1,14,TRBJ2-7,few,CSVEIRDSNYEQYF,TGCAGCGTTGAAATCCGGGACAGTAACTACGAGCAGTACTTC
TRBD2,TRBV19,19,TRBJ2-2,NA,CASRGIRDYRELRAGELFF,TGTGCCAGTAGGGGCATCCGGGACTACCGGGAATTAAGGGCCGGGGAGCTGTTTTTT
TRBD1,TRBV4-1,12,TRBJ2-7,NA,CASSQRQGEQYF,TGCGCCAGCAGCCAACGACAGGGGGAGCAGTACTTC
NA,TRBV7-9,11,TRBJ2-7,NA,CASSFPYEQYF,TGTGCCAGCAGCTTCCCCTACGAGCAGTACTTC
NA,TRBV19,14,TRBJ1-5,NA,CAIGQKYSNQPQHF,TGTGCCATCGGACAGAAGTATAGCAATCAGCCCCAGCATTTT
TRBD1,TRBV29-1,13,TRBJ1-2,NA,CSAQGGSSYGYTF,TGCAGCGCTCAGGGGGGGAGTAGCTATGGCTACACCTTC
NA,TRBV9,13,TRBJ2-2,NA,CASSELVSGELFF,TGTGCCAGCAGCGAACTAGTATCCGGGGAGCTGTTTTTT
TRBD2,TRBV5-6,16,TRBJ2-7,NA,CASSLGTSGPMNEQYF,TGTGCCAGCAGCTTGGGAACTAGCGGTCCTATGAACGAGCAGTACTTC
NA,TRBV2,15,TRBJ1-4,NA,CASSETWGASEKLFF,TGTGCCAGCAGTGAAACCTGGGGGGCGAGTGAAAAACTGTTTTTT
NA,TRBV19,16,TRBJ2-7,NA,CASSIGGGRGSYEQYF,TGTGCCAGTAGTATAGGGGGGGGGCGCGGTTCCTACGAGCAGTACTTC
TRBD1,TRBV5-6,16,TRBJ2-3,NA,CASSLAGQGPTDTQYF,TGTGCCAGCAGCTTGGCGGGACAGGGACCCACAGATACGCAGTATTTT
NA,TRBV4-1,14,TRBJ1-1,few,CASTTTYTSTEAFF,TGCGCCAGCACCACCACGTACACCTCCACTGAAGCTTTCTTT
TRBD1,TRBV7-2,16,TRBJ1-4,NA,CASSLVLGQANEKLFF,TGTGCCAGCAGCTTAGTACTGGGACAGGCTAATGAAAAACTGTTTTTT
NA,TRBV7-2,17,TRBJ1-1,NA,CASSLSRVKPLPMNAFF,TGTGCCAGCAGCTTAAGCAGGGTTAAACCCCTCCCCATGAACGCTTTCTTT
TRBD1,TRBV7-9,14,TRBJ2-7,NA,CASSVATGVDEQYF,TGTGCCAGCAGCGTGGCTACAGGGGTTGACGAGCAGTACTTC
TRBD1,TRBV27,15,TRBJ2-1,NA,CASSTGTGGYNEQFF,TGTGCCAGCAGTACGGGGACAGGGGGCTACAATGAGCAGTTCTTC
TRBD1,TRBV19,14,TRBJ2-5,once,CASSTTGYQETQYF,TGTGCCAGTAGTACGACAGGGTACCAAGAGACCCAGTACTTC
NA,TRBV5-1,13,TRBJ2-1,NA,CASSTDGYNEQFF,TGCGCCAGCAGCACTGACGGCTACAATGAGCAGTTCTTC
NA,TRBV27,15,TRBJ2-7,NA,CASSWRTGRGYEQYF,TGTGCCAGCAGTTGGCGGACAGGGAGGGGATACGAGCAGTACTTC
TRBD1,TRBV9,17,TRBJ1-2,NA,CASSGLNTGDNLYGYTF,TGTGCCAGCAGCGGCCTAAACACAGGGGACAATCTCTATGGCTACACCTTC
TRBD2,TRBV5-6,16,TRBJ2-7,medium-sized,CASSLGLAGASYEQYF,TGTGCCAGCAGCCTCGGACTAGCGGGAGCTTCCTACGAGCAGTACTTC
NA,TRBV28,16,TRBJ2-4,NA,CASSLRTDIAKNIQYF,TGTGCCAGCAGTTTACGGACAGACATAGCCAAAAACATTCAGTACTTC
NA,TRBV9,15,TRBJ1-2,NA,CASSETGGADYGYTF,TGTGCCAGCAGCGAGACTGGTGGTGCAGACTATGGCTACACCTTC
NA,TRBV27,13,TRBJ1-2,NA,CASSFGQGYGYTF,TGTGCCAGCAGTTTCGGGCAGGGCTATGGCTACACCTTC
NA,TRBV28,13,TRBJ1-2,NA,CASSPGSYYGYTF,TGTGCCAGCAGTCCCGGGAGCTACTATGGCTACACCTTC
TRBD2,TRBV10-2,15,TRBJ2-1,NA,CASSTSGSRVNEQFF,TGCGCCAGCAGTACGAGCGGGAGTCGTGTCAATGAGCAGTTCTTC
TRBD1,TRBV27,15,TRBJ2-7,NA,CASSFGTGGYNEQYF,TGTGCCAGCAGTTTTGGTACAGGGGGCTATAACGAGCAGTACTTC
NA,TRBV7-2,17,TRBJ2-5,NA,CASSLVVGAEIPQTQYF,TGTGCCAGCAGCTTAGTGGTCGGGGCGGAGATCCCACAGACCCAGTACTTC
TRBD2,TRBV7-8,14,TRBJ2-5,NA,CASKRTSGEETQYF,TGTGCCAGCAAACGGACTAGCGGGGAAGAGACCCAGTACTTC
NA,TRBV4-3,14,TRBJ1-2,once,CASSPYRREGGYTF,TGCGCCAGCAGCCCCTACCGACGGGAGGGTGGCTACACCTTC
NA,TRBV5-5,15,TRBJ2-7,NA,CASSPQSDGVYEQYF,TGTGCCAGCAGCCCCCAGTCCGACGGAGTCTACGAGCAGTACTTC
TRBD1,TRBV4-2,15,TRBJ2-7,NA,CASSLGQELSYEQYF,TGTGCCAGCAGCCTCGGACAGGAGCTCTCCTACGAGCAGTACTTC
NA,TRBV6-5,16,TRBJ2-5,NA,CASSYSYPGAGETQYF,TGTGCCAGCAGTTACTCGTATCCAGGGGCTGGAGAGACCCAGTACTTC
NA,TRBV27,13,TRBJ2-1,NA,CASSWVSANEQFF,TGTGCCAGCAGTTGGGTGTCTGCCAATGAGCAGTTCTTC
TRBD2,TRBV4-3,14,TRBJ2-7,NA,CASSQGLAGYEQYF,TGCGCCAGCAGCCAAGGACTAGCAGGCTACGAGCAGTACTTC
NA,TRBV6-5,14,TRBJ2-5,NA,CASSHIAAQETQYF,TGTGCCAGCAGTCACATAGCGGCCCAAGAGACCCAGTACTTC
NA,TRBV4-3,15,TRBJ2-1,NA,CASSQAGRGRDEQFF,TGCGCCAGCAGCCAAGCGGGCAGGGGCCGGGATGAGCAGTTCTTC